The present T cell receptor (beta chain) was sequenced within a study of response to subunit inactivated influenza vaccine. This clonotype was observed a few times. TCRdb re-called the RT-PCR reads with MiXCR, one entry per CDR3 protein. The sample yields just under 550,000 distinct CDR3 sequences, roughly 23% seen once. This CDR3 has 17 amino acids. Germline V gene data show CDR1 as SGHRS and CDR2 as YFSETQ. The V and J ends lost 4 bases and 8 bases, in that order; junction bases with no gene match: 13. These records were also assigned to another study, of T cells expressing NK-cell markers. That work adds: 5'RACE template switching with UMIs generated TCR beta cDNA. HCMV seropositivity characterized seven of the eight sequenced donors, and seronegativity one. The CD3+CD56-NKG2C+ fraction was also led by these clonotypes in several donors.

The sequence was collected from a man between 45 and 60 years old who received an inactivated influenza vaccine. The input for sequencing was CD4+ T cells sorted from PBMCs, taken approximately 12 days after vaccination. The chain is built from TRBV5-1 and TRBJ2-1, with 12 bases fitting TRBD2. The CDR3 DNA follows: TGCGCCAGCAGCCCAAGGACTAGCGGGGATTTTACAGATGAGCAGTTCTTC. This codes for CASSPRTSGDFTDEQFF.